Presented here are 16 T cell receptor beta chains from one specimen sequenced in a study of technical replicates of blood from several donors. Only in-frame clones appear in the TCRdb table, and some are missing; sequencing was by immunoSEQ multiplex PCR. This table has some 79,000 clones, roughly 92% appearing once. Sequencing was carried out using T cells isolated from PBMCs. The receptors originated from a human donor in good health.

The rearrangement joins TRBV6-1 to TRBJ1-4; D is uncertain. This CDR3 has 17 amino acids. V shed 1 base and J shed 7 bases, with 19 bases lying between them. Germline lookup yields CDR1 MNHNS and CDR2 SASEGT. The CDR3 reads CASSEDGEVIRGEKLFF. Written as DNA, the CDR3 is TGTGCCAGCAGTGAAGATGGGGAGGTCATCAGAGGTGAAAAACTGTTTTTT.

This chain uses TRBV4-1 with TRBJ1-1; 7 positions agree with TRBD1. CDR1 MGHRA and CDR2 YSYEKL come from the germline V gene. The CDR3 length is 15 residues. After removal of 2 bases from V and 0 bases from J, the junction contained 3 bases not matched to a gene. CDR3 nucleotides: TGCGCCAGCAGCCAAAACAGGGGACTGAACACTGAAGCTTTCTTT. This gives the protein CASSQNRGLNTEAFF.

The rearrangement links TRBV5-1 to TRBJ2-3; TRBD1 matches at 9 bases. Unmatched junction bases numbered 3, after V lost 0 bases and J lost 10 bases. CDR1 and CDR2 (germline): SGHRS, YFSETQ. The CDR3 loop spans 13 amino acids. The CDR3 spells CASSLAGQGSQYF. As DNA, the CDR3 is TGCGCCAGCAGCTTGGCGGGACAGGGATCGCAGTATTTT. The entire variable domain, with the rest obtained from reference TRBV5-1 and TRBJ2-3, is as follows: KAGVTQTPRYLIKTRGQQVTLSCSPISGHRSVSWYQQTPGQGLQFLFEYFSETQRNKGNFPGRFSGRQFSNSRSEMNVSTLELGDSALYLCASSLAGQGSQYFGPGTRLTVL.

The V gene is TRBV7-9, the J gene TRBJ2-7; 9 positions match TRBD2. The trim removed 3 bases at V and 0 bases at J, leaving 6 bases unmatched. The CDR3 is made up of 16 amino acids. Germline V gene data show CDR1 as SEHNR and CDR2 as FQNEAQ (reference sequence). The CDR3, as DNA: TGTGCCAGCAGCTTGTCGTCTAGCGGGGACTCCTACGAGCAGTACTTC. Its protein is CASSLSSSGDSYEQYF.

V and J are TRBV27 and TRBJ1-2, with 9 bases matching TRBD1. Germline-derived CDR1 and CDR2 are MNHEY and SMNVEV (reference sequence). The junction had 7 bases not matched to a gene; V was cut back by 5 bases and J by 0 bases. This CDR3 has 16 residues. The CDR3, as DNA: TGTGCCAGCAGTCGGACAGGGGCCGTAGCTAACTATGGCTACACCTTC. This codes for CASSRTGAVANYGYTF.

The chain has TRBV14 and TRBJ2-7, with 12 positions matching TRBD2. With 4 bases clipped from V and 1 base from J, the junction kept 2 bases outside the gene matches. This CDR3 is 15 amino acids long. Germline CDR1 SGHDN, CDR2 FVKESK. CDR3 in amino acids: CASSPTSGRSYEQYF. The CDR3 nucleotides read TGTGCCAGCAGCCCCACTAGCGGGAGGTCCTACGAGCAGTACTTC.

The V gene is TRBV15, the J gene TRBJ1-5; D remains ambiguous. Germline V gives CDR1 LNHNV, CDR2 YYDKDF (reference sequence). This CDR3 is built from 15 residues. Deletions cut 0 bases from V and 7 bases from J, with 13 bases between. The CDR3 DNA reads TGTGCCACCAGCAGAGAAGGCGGGTACGGACAGCCCCAGCATTTT. Its translation: CATSREGGYGQPQHF.

The rearrangement links TRBV9 to TRBJ1-2; 9 nucleotides line up with TRBD1. V shed 3 bases, J shed 2 bases, and the junction held 8 bases outside the gene matches. The CDR3 consists of 16 residues. Germline CDR1 SGDLS, CDR2 YYNGEE. CDR3 sequence reads: CASSAAGTGRNYGYTF. The CDR3 DNA sequence: TGTGCCAGCAGCGCAGCCGGGACAGGGAGGAACTATGGCTACACCTTC. Complete variable domain (other parts from reference TRBV9 and TRBJ1-2): DSGVTQTPKHLITATGQRVTLRCSPRSGDLSVYWYQQSLDQGLQFLIQYYNGEERAKGNILERFSAQQFPDLHSELNLSSLELGDSALYFCASSAAGTGRNYGYTFGSGTRLTVV.

The genes are TRBV5-6 and TRBJ2-7; 8 bases are a match to TRBD2. Per germline, CDR1 SGHDT and CDR2 YYEEEE. The CDR3 spans 15 residues. V shed 4 bases, J shed 4 bases, and the junction held 10 bases outside the gene matches. The CDR3 nucleotides read TGTGCCAGCAGCACCACTAGCGGCGTTGGGTACGAGCAGTACTTC. Translation gives CASSTTSGVGYEQYF.

V and J are TRBV19 and TRBJ2-3, with 11 positions matching TRBD2. This CDR3 has 15 amino acids. CDR1 is LNHDA and CDR2 is SQIVND in the germline V gene (reference sequence). The J segment lost 4 bases and the V segment lost 3 bases, leaving 3 bases of the junction unmatched. DNA for the CDR3: TGTGCCAGTAGTATTAGCGGGGGGGCGGCAGATACGCAGTATTTT. Translated: CASSISGGAADTQYF. Variable domain in full (rest from reference TRBV19 and TRBJ2-3): DGGITQSPKYLFRKEGQNVTLSCEQNLNHDAMYWYRQDPGQGLRLIYYSQIVNDFQKGDIAEGYSVSREKKESFPLTVTSAQKNPTAFYLCASSISGGAADTQYFGPGTRLTVL.

The genes are TRBV19 and TRBJ1-1, with D tentatively TRBD1 (5 bases). Trimming stripped 6 bases from V and 0 bases from J, with 20 bases between. Germline lookup yields CDR1 LNHDA and CDR2 SQIVND (reference sequence). This CDR3 region has 17 residues. The CDR3 DNA reads as TGTGCCAGTAGAACATGGGGGGGGACGGCTATGAACACTGAAGCTTTCTTT. Amino acids: CASRTWGGTAMNTEAFF.

This chain connects TRBV25-1 to TRBJ1-2; no firm D call. There are 10 residues in the CDR3. The V gene lost 10 bases and the J gene lost 8 bases, with 11 bases spanning the gap. CDR1 is MGHDK, CDR2 SYGVNS, per germline. Written as DNA, the CDR3 is TGTGCCACCTCATCTAGCGGCTACACCTTC. Translation: CATSSSGYTF.

This chain joins TRBV7-9 and TRBJ2-7, with 8 positions matching TRBD2. Per the germline V gene, CDR1 is SEHNR and CDR2 is FQNEAQ (reference sequence). This CDR3 contains 14 residues. J gave up 3 bases and V 5 bases, and 6 bases lay outside the gene matches. The CDR3 DNA reads as TGTGCCAGCAGCGGTAGCGGGATGAACTACGAGCAGTACTTC. Its protein is CASSGSGMNYEQYF.

This chain links TRBV5-6 with TRBJ2-7; 7 bases map to TRBD1. After removal of 0 bases from V and 0 bases from J, the junction contained 3 bases not matched to a gene. The V gene's germline CDR1 is SGHDT and CDR2 YYEEEE. This CDR3 is 15 amino acids long. The CDR3: CASSLGTGPSYEQYF. CDR3 DNA sequence: TGTGCCAGCAGCTTGGGGACAGGTCCCTCCTACGAGCAGTACTTC.

CDR3 in DNA: TGTGCCAGCAGCGTGAGTACAGGGGGTATAACTGAAGCTTTCTTT. Translating gives CASSVSTGGITEAFF. The rearrangement uses TRBV5-4 and TRBJ1-1, with 8 bases aligning to TRBD1. The CDR3 is 15 residues long. From germline, CDR1 is SGHNT and CDR2 YYREEE (reference sequence). The J segment lost 5 bases and the V segment lost 4 bases, leaving 10 bases of the junction unmatched.

The chain is built from TRBV2 and TRBJ2-7; D uncertain. V lost 2 bases to trimming and J lost 3 bases, with 5 bases between them. The CDR3 has 12 residues. Germline values: CDR1 SNHLY, CDR2 FYNNEI. CDR3: CASSERSYEQYF. As DNA, the CDR3 is TGTGCCAGCAGTGAACGTAGCTACGAGCAGTACTTC.